The rows below give T cell receptor beta chains drawn from one sample of a study of blood T cells in healthy people across ages. TCRdb independently ran MiXCR on the 5' RACE reads; one entry per CDR3 protein. The table has hundreds of thousands of distinct CDR3 sequences, about 42% seen once. Sequencing was done on a sample of blood. The receptors originated from a woman aged 60-70 years in good health. The CDR3 runs from the conserved cysteine through the conserved F or W. Fields, in order: J gene, D gene, V gene, clone size, CDR3 protein, CDR3 DNA. A D gene is named only where the DNA matches it firmly. Rows give clone size only sometimes, using once, few, many, or a class for an expanded clone.

>TRBJ2-2|-|TRBV7-3|-
CASSAEFGANTGELFF
TGTGCCAGCAGCGCCGAGTTCGGGGCGAACACCGGGGAGCTGTTTTTT
>TRBJ2-1|-|TRBV12-3/TRBV12-4|few
CASSQTRVSYNEQFF
TGTGCCAGCAGTCAAACTAGGGTTTCGTACAATGAGCAGTTCTTC
>TRBJ1-2|TRBD1|TRBV3-1|few
CASSPGAGGGYTF
TGTGCCAGCAGCCCAGGGGCAGGGGGCGGCTACACCTTC
>TRBJ2-3|-|TRBV12-3/TRBV12-4|-
CASSLGGYSTDTQYF
TGTGCCAGCAGTTTAGGCGGATATAGCACAGATACGCAGTATTTT
>TRBJ2-3|TRBD2|TRBV4-2|-
CASSQELAGGTDTQYF
TGTGCCAGCAGCCAAGAACTAGCGGGAGGGACAGATACGCAGTATTTT
>TRBJ1-2|-|TRBV7-9|few
CASGGYGYTF
TGTGCCAGCGGGGGATACGGCTACACCTTC
>TRBJ2-1|TRBD2|TRBV7-2|-
CASSLVAGDYNEQFF
TGTGCCAGCAGCTTAGTTGCGGGGGACTACAATGAGCAGTTCTTC
>TRBJ1-2|-|TRBV11-2|many
CASSQHPGVAGYGYTF
TGTGCCAGCAGCCAACACCCAGGGGTAGCGGGCTATGGCTACACCTTC
>TRBJ1-6|TRBD1|TRBV20-1|few
CSAGGQGVSPLHF
TGCAGTGCTGGGGGACAGGGGGTCTCACCCCTCCACTTT
>TRBJ2-1|TRBD2|TRBV7-2|-
CASSFNRTSGNNEQFF
TGTGCCAGCAGCTTTAACCGGACTAGCGGGAACAATGAGCAGTTCTTC
>TRBJ2-3|TRBD1|TRBV10-3|few
CAITPQGTDTQYF
TGTGCCATCACCCCACAGGGGACAGATACGCAGTATTTT
>TRBJ2-1|-|TRBV3-1|few
CASSLLGGTSYEQFF
TGTGCCAGCAGTCTTCTGGGGGGAACCAGCTATGAGCAGTTCTTC
>TRBJ1-1|-|TRBV3-1|-
CASSQVGTEAFF
TGTGCCAGCAGCCAAGTAGGTACTGAAGCTTTCTTT
>TRBJ2-3|-|TRBV3-1|-
CASSPLRTDTQYF
TGTGCCAGCAGTCCCCTCCGCACAGATACGCAGTATTTT
>TRBJ2-7|-|TRBV5-1|many
CASKESYEQYF
TGCGCCAGCAAGGAGAGCTACGAGCAGTACTTC
>TRBJ2-3|TRBD2|TRBV28|-
CPDPASGNDTDTQYF
TGTCCCGACCCTGCTAGCGGGAATGACACAGATACGCAGTATTTT
>TRBJ2-1|-|TRBV6-4|-
CASSEGDSSYNEQFF
TGTGCCAGCAGTGAGGGGGATAGCTCCTACAATGAGCAGTTCTTC
>TRBJ1-2|TRBD1|TRBV9|-
CASSERTGGSYGYTF
TGTGCCAGCAGCGAGCGGACAGGGGGGAGCTATGGCTACACCTTC
>TRBJ2-1|TRBD2|TRBV4-3|many
CASSQGRLAGSSSYNEQFF
TGCGCCAGCAGCCAAGGGCGGCTAGCGGGCTCCAGCTCCTACAATGAGCAGTTCTTC
>TRBJ2-3|-|TRBV6-2/TRBV6-3|-
CASRYRGSTDTQYF
TGTGCCAGCAGGTACCGCGGTAGCACAGATACGCAGTATTTT
>TRBJ2-5|-|TRBV28|-
CASSLTRKTQYF
TGTGCCAGCAGTTTAACCCGAAAGACCCAGTACTTC
>TRBJ2-3|TRBD2|TRBV20-1|-
CSALRAGGQGDTQYF
TGCAGTGCTCTACGAGCGGGGGGGCAGGGAGATACGCAGTATTTT
>TRBJ1-1|-|TRBV6-5|-
CASSPWTETRTEAFF
TGTGCCAGCAGTCCTTGGACAGAAACTCGCACTGAAGCTTTCTTT
>TRBJ2-2|-|TRBV6-2/TRBV6-3|-
CASSYPRIGELFF
TGTGCCAGCAGTTACCCTCGGATCGGGGAGCTGTTTTTT
>TRBJ2-1|TRBD1|TRBV6-2/TRBV6-3|few
CASTGTGPNEQFF
TGTGCCAGTACCGGGACAGGCCCCAATGAGCAGTTCTTC
>TRBJ1-4|-|TRBV30|-
CAWSRGRGEKLFF
TGTGCCTGGAGCCGAGGGCGAGGTGAAAAACTGTTTTTT
>TRBJ2-1|-|TRBV7-2|-
CASSTGRLQSNEQFF
TGTGCCAGCAGCACCGGACGGCTCCAATCCAATGAGCAGTTCTTC
>TRBJ2-5|TRBD2|TRBV4-3|-
CASSSTSGPEQYF
TGCGCCAGCAGTTCCACTAGCGGGCCTGAGCAGTACTTC
>TRBJ1-5|-|TRBV7-2|few
CASSPNLGDGPQHF
TGTGCCAGCAGCCCCAACCTAGGGGATGGGCCCCAGCATTTT
>TRBJ2-3|-|TRBV12-3/TRBV12-4|few
CASSLQDTRTDTQYF
TGTGCCAGCAGTTTACAGGACACTCGCACAGATACGCAGTATTTT
>TRBJ2-7|TRBD2|TRBV6-5|few
CASTNLAGSYEQYF
TGTGCCAGCACCAACTTAGCGGGCTCCTACGAGCAGTACTTC
>TRBJ2-7|TRBD1|TRBV5-6|few
CASSPPGTGMNEQYF
TGTGCCAGCAGCCCTCCCGGGACAGGGATGAATGAGCAGTACTTC
>TRBJ1-1|-|TRBV9|few
CASSEQVGTEAFF
TGTGCCAGCAGCGAACAAGTGGGCACTGAAGCTTTCTTT
>TRBJ2-3|-|TRBV5-1|few
CASSLSGDLNTQYF
TGCGCCAGCAGCTTGTCAGGAGACCTCAATACGCAGTATTTT
>TRBJ1-6|-|TRBV28|-
CASTVRGSPLHF
TGTGCCAGCACCGTCAGGGGATCACCCCTCCACTTT
>TRBJ2-1|TRBD2|TRBV5-6|many
CASSLMREGVFF
TGTGCCAGCAGCTTGATGCGGGAGGGCGTGTTCTTC
>TRBJ2-7|-|TRBV20-1|-
CSAPGTFREQYF
TGCAGTGCTCCAGGGACCTTTCGCGAGCAGTACTTC
>TRBJ2-1|TRBD2|TRBV29-1|many
CSVAPSGSFGEQFF
TGCAGCGTTGCCCCTAGCGGGAGTTTCGGTGAGCAGTTCTTC
>TRBJ2-7|-|TRBV2|-
CASTLRSGDYEQYF
TGTGCCAGCACTCTAAGGTCGGGAGACTACGAGCAGTACTTC
>TRBJ2-7|TRBD2|TRBV10-3|-
CAIRPGTSGSFGDEQYF
TGTGCCATCAGGCCCGGGACTAGCGGGAGTTTTGGGGACGAGCAGTACTTC
>TRBJ1-4|-|TRBV7-8|few
CASRAGVEKLFF
TGTGCCAGCAGGGCAGGGGTCGAAAAACTGTTTTTT
>TRBJ2-7|-|TRBV6-5|once
CTSSYGRGYEQYF
TGTACCAGCAGTTACGGCAGGGGCTACGAGCAGTACTTC
>TRBJ1-1|-|TRBV7-9|few
CASTSSAGNEAFF
TGTGCCAGCACCTCGTCGGCGGGGAATGAAGCTTTCTTT
>TRBJ2-3|TRBD2|TRBV19|-
CASSISGRPDTQYF
TGTGCCAGTAGTATCAGCGGGAGGCCAGATACGCAGTATTTT
>TRBJ2-5|TRBD2|TRBV10-1|many
CASSESSGNQETQYF
TGCGCCAGCAGTGAGTCGAGCGGGAACCAAGAGACCCAGTACTTC
>TRBJ2-1|-|TRBV7-3|many
CASSWTNEQFF
TGTGCCAGCAGCTGGACTAATGAGCAGTTCTTC
>TRBJ2-7|-|TRBV20-1|-
CSAIRGSNYEQYF
TGCAGTGCCATCCGAGGGTCCAACTACGAGCAGTACTTC
>TRBJ2-7|TRBD2|TRBV12-3/TRBV12-4|few
CASSVGLAATYEQYF
TGTGCCAGCAGTGTGGGACTAGCGGCCACCTACGAGCAGTACTTC
>TRBJ2-3|-|TRBV2|-
CASKGPDTQYF
TGTGCCAGCAAGGGGCCAGATACGCAGTATTTT
>TRBJ1-1|TRBD1|TRBV12-3/TRBV12-4|once
CASNGQGFTEAFF
TGTGCCAGCAACGGACAGGGGTTCACTGAAGCTTTCTTT
>TRBJ2-5|-|TRBV4-2|many
CASSPILKETQYF
TGTGCCAGCAGCCCCATCTTGAAGGAGACCCAGTACTTC
>TRBJ2-4|-|TRBV20-1|few
CSASEQGGREQYF
TGCAGTGCTAGCGAACAGGGAGGAAGGGAGCAGTACTTC
>TRBJ2-5|-|TRBV20-1|many
CSADRLQETQYF
TGCAGTGCAGACAGGTTACAAGAGACCCAGTACTTC
>TRBJ2-7|TRBD2|TRBV29-1|-
CSVLSGAGIYEQYF
TGCAGCGTTCTGAGCGGGGCAGGGATCTACGAGCAGTACTTC
>TRBJ1-4|TRBD1|TRBV11-2|few
CASSLAQGASNEKLFF
TGTGCCAGCAGCTTAGCACAGGGGGCCTCTAATGAAAAACTGTTTTTT
>TRBJ2-1|TRBD2|TRBV11-3|few
CASSLTSGRNEQFF
TGTGCCAGCAGCTTGACTAGCGGGAGGAATGAGCAGTTCTTC
>TRBJ2-7|-|TRBV27|-
CASSLGDNYEQYF
TGTGCCAGCAGTTTAGGAGACAACTACGAGCAGTACTTC